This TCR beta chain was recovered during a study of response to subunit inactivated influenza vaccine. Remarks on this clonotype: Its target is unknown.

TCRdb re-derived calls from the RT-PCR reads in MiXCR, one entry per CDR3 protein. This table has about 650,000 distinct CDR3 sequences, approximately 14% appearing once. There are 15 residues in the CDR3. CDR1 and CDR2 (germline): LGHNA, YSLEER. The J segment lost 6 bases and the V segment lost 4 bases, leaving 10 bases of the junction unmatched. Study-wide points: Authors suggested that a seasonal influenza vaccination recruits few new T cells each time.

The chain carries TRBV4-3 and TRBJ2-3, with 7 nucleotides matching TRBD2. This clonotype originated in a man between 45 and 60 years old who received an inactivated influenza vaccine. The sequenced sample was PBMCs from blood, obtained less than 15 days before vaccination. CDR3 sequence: CASSPQWRRGDTQYF. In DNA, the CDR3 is TGCGCCAGCAGCCCCCAATGGCGGCGGGGGGATACGCAGTATTTT.